Listed below are T cell receptor beta chains from one sample, sequenced in a study of identifying expanded T cells in peripheral blood. TCRdb's copy holds only in-frame clones and misses some; the assay was immunoSEQ multiplex PCR. The sample records approximately 120,000 clones, about four fifths being singletons. Source material: blood. The receptors shown here come from a person aged 18 to 70 in good health. Each CDR3 is given with its conserved first and last residue. The D gene is left open where the match is weak. Clone size is shown for a subset of rows, as once, few, many or a class of expanded clone.

J gene: TRBJ2-3
CDR3 length: 16
D gene: TRBD2
clone size: -
V gene: TRBV5-4
CDR3 protein: CASSVGLAGGTDTQYF
CDR3 DNA: TGTGCCAGCAGCGTGGGACTAGCGGGGGGCACAGATACGCAGTATTTT

J gene: TRBJ1-6
CDR3 length: 13
D gene: -
clone size: few
V gene: TRBV6-5
CDR3 protein: CASSSLSWAPLHF
CDR3 DNA: TGTGCCAGCAGTTCTCTCTCGTGGGCACCCCTCCACTTT

J gene: TRBJ2-5
CDR3 length: 14
D gene: -
clone size: -
V gene: TRBV5-6
CDR3 protein: CASSFGTSQETQYF
CDR3 DNA: TGTGCCAGCAGCTTCGGGACATCTCAAGAGACCCAGTACTTC

J gene: TRBJ1-1
CDR3 length: 14
D gene: -
clone size: -
V gene: TRBV4-3
CDR3 protein: CASSQDWGYPEAFF
CDR3 DNA: TGCGCCAGCAGCCAAGATTGGGGCTATCCTGAAGCTTTCTTT

J gene: TRBJ2-2
CDR3 length: 13
D gene: -
clone size: -
V gene: TRBV11-2
CDR3 protein: CASSHFRTGELFF
CDR3 DNA: TGTGCCAGCAGCCATTTTCGGACCGGGGAGCTGTTTTTT

J gene: TRBJ1-2
CDR3 length: 13
D gene: TRBD1
clone size: -
V gene: TRBV2
CDR3 protein: CASSLTGGLGYTF
CDR3 DNA: TGTGCCAGCAGTCTAACAGGGGGCCTTGGCTACACCTTC

J gene: TRBJ2-5
CDR3 length: 15
D gene: -
clone size: -
V gene: TRBV6-5
CDR3 protein: CASKRTGTLQETQYF
CDR3 DNA: TGTGCCAGCAAGCGGACCGGGACACTTCAAGAGACCCAGTACTTC

J gene: TRBJ2-1
CDR3 length: 15
D gene: -
clone size: -
V gene: TRBV29-1
CDR3 protein: CSVEGISGGVNEQFF
CDR3 DNA: TGCAGCGTTGAAGGTATATCGGGTGGAGTGAATGAGCAGTTCTTC

J gene: TRBJ2-3
CDR3 length: 15
D gene: TRBD1
clone size: -
V gene: TRBV2
CDR3 protein: CASSGQGRDTDTQYF
CDR3 DNA: TGTGCCAGCAGTGGACAGGGGAGAGACACAGATACGCAGTATTTT

J gene: TRBJ1-5
CDR3 length: 16
D gene: TRBD1
clone size: many
V gene: TRBV7-2
CDR3 protein: CASSSGQGMGNQPQHF
CDR3 DNA: TGTGCCAGCAGCTCCGGACAGGGGATGGGCAATCAGCCCCAGCATTTT

J gene: TRBJ1-1
CDR3 length: 11
D gene: -
clone size: -
V gene: TRBV29-1
CDR3 protein: CSVVKNTEAFF
CDR3 DNA: TGCAGCGTTGTAAAGAACACTGAAGCTTTCTTT

J gene: TRBJ2-3
CDR3 length: 14
D gene: -
clone size: -
V gene: TRBV30
CDR3 protein: CAWRRDSNTDTQYF
CDR3 DNA: TGTGCCTGGAGGCGGGACTCAAACACAGATACGCAGTATTTT

J gene: TRBJ2-7
CDR3 length: 15
D gene: -
clone size: -
V gene: TRBV16
CDR3 protein: CASSQFKGEGVEQYF
CDR3 DNA: TGTGCCAGCAGCCAATTTAAAGGGGAGGGGGTCGAGCAGTACTTC

J gene: TRBJ2-5
CDR3 length: 15
D gene: -
clone size: few
V gene: TRBV5-1
CDR3 protein: CASSFYGGNQETQYF
CDR3 DNA: TGCGCCAGCAGCTTTTACGGGGGCAACCAAGAGACCCAGTACTTC

J gene: TRBJ2-2
CDR3 length: 17
D gene: TRBD2
clone size: -
V gene: TRBV30
CDR3 protein: CAWSVLSGGASAGELFF
CDR3 DNA: TGTGCCTGGAGTGTACTTAGCGGGGGGGCCTCTGCCGGGGAGCTGTTTTTT

J gene: TRBJ1-1
CDR3 length: 15
D gene: -
clone size: -
V gene: TRBV10-3
CDR3 protein: CAISESADLNTEAFF
CDR3 DNA: TGTGCCATCAGTGAGTCCGCGGACCTGAACACTGAAGCTTTCTTT

J gene: TRBJ2-7
CDR3 length: 14
D gene: TRBD1
clone size: -
V gene: TRBV9
CDR3 protein: CASSAQGGVYEQYF
CDR3 DNA: TGTGCCAGCAGTGCACAGGGGGGCGTCTACGAGCAGTACTTC

J gene: TRBJ1-1
CDR3 length: 11
D gene: -
clone size: once
V gene: TRBV7-2
CDR3 protein: CASSPRIEAFF
CDR3 DNA: TGTGCCAGCAGCCCGAGGATTGAAGCTTTCTTT

J gene: TRBJ1-2
CDR3 length: 12
D gene: -
clone size: -
V gene: TRBV2
CDR3 protein: CASPKADYGYTF
CDR3 DNA: TGTGCCAGCCCTAAGGCGGACTATGGCTACACCTTC

J gene: TRBJ1-2
CDR3 length: 14
D gene: TRBD1
clone size: -
V gene: TRBV6-5
CDR3 protein: CASRRDRNNYGYTF
CDR3 DNA: TGTGCCAGCCGAAGGGACAGGAACAACTATGGCTACACCTTC

J gene: TRBJ1-1
CDR3 length: 13
D gene: -
clone size: few
V gene: TRBV19
CDR3 protein: CASSIMGNTEAFF
CDR3 DNA: TGTGCCAGTAGTATAATGGGTAACACTGAAGCTTTCTTT

J gene: TRBJ2-5
CDR3 length: 13
D gene: -
clone size: few
V gene: TRBV7-3
CDR3 protein: CASSEWEGKAQYF
CDR3 DNA: TGTGCCAGCAGCGAATGGGAAGGAAAGGCCCAGTACTTC

J gene: TRBJ2-3
CDR3 length: 14
D gene: -
clone size: -
V gene: TRBV19
CDR3 protein: CASSIGSGGDTQYF
CDR3 DNA: TGTGCCAGTAGTATAGGTAGCGGCGGAGATACGCAGTATTTT

J gene: TRBJ2-2
CDR3 length: 14
D gene: TRBD1
clone size: -
V gene: TRBV5-6
CDR3 protein: CASRYRGNTGELFF
CDR3 DNA: TGTGCCAGCAGATACAGGGGGAACACCGGGGAGCTGTTTTTT

J gene: TRBJ1-2
CDR3 length: 12
D gene: -
clone size: -
V gene: TRBV7-9
CDR3 protein: CASSFDYYGYTF
CDR3 DNA: TGTGCCAGCAGCTTCGACTACTATGGCTACACCTTC

J gene: TRBJ2-7
CDR3 length: 15
D gene: TRBD1
clone size: -
V gene: TRBV4-1
CDR3 protein: CASSYRTGGAEEQYF
CDR3 DNA: TGCGCCAGCAGCTATCGGACAGGGGGCGCGGAAGAGCAGTACTTC

J gene: TRBJ2-1
CDR3 length: 15
D gene: -
clone size: -
V gene: TRBV29-1
CDR3 protein: CSVELYGDNRPEQFF
CDR3 DNA: TGCAGCGTTGAGCTTTACGGCGATAATCGCCCTGAGCAGTTCTTC

J gene: TRBJ1-5
CDR3 length: 13
D gene: -
clone size: -
V gene: TRBV18
CDR3 protein: CASSPGENQPQHF
CDR3 DNA: TGTGCCAGCTCACCCGGGGAGAATCAGCCCCAGCATTTT

J gene: TRBJ2-1
CDR3 length: 13
D gene: -
clone size: -
V gene: TRBV4-2
CDR3 protein: CASSPPNENEQFF
CDR3 DNA: TGTGCCAGCAGCCCCCCGAATGAGAATGAGCAGTTCTTC

J gene: TRBJ2-1
CDR3 length: 17
D gene: TRBD2
clone size: -
V gene: TRBV7-2
CDR3 protein: CASSKMGLAVYYNEQFF
CDR3 DNA: TGTGCCAGCAGCAAAATGGGGCTAGCGGTATACTACAATGAGCAGTTCTTC

J gene: TRBJ1-5
CDR3 length: 14
D gene: -
clone size: few
V gene: TRBV7-9
CDR3 protein: CASSHQGTLEPQHF
CDR3 DNA: TGTGCCAGCAGCCACCAGGGGACCTTAGAGCCCCAGCATTTT

J gene: TRBJ1-4
CDR3 length: 14
D gene: TRBD1
clone size: -
V gene: TRBV7-9
CDR3 protein: CASSGTGRENSVFF
CDR3 DNA: TGTGCCAGCAGCGGGACAGGTCGCGAAAATTCGGTGTTTTTT

J gene: TRBJ2-1
CDR3 length: 13
D gene: -
clone size: -
V gene: TRBV18
CDR3 protein: CASSPKDYNEQFF
CDR3 DNA: TGTGCCAGCTCACCCAAAGATTACAATGAGCAGTTCTTC

J gene: TRBJ1-2
CDR3 length: 14
D gene: -
clone size: -
V gene: TRBV29-1
CDR3 protein: CSVESGRGPYGYTF
CDR3 DNA: TGCAGCGTTGAGTCAGGGAGGGGACCCTATGGCTACACCTTC

J gene: TRBJ2-3
CDR3 length: 13
D gene: -
clone size: -
V gene: TRBV19
CDR3 protein: CASRAENTDTQYF
CDR3 DNA: TGTGCCAGTCGGGCGGAGAACACAGATACGCAGTATTTT

J gene: TRBJ1-2
CDR3 length: 14
D gene: -
clone size: -
V gene: TRBV5-5
CDR3 protein: CASSLFVGVYGYTF
CDR3 DNA: TGTGCCAGCAGCTTATTTGTTGGGGTATACGGCTACACCTTC

J gene: TRBJ2-7
CDR3 length: 14
D gene: TRBD1
clone size: -
V gene: TRBV6-6
CDR3 protein: CASSSGTGTYEQYF
CDR3 DNA: TGTGCCAGCAGTTCCGGGACAGGGACCTACGAGCAGTACTTC

J gene: TRBJ2-1
CDR3 length: 13
D gene: -
clone size: -
V gene: TRBV6-5
CDR3 protein: CASSYSVGGTQFF
CDR3 DNA: TGTGCCAGCAGTTACTCGGTTGGGGGCACCCAGTTCTTC

J gene: TRBJ1-5
CDR3 length: 16
D gene: TRBD1
clone size: -
V gene: TRBV19
CDR3 protein: CASSIPRGYSNQPQHF
CDR3 DNA: TGTGCCAGTAGTATACCCAGGGGGTATAGCAATCAGCCCCAGCATTTT

J gene: TRBJ1-6
CDR3 length: 16
D gene: -
clone size: -
V gene: TRBV27
CDR3 protein: CASSLVGATYNSPLHF
CDR3 DNA: TGTGCCAGCAGTCTGGTAGGGGCAACCTATAATTCACCCCTCCACTTT

J gene: TRBJ1-3
CDR3 length: 16
D gene: -
clone size: -
V gene: TRBV5-4
CDR3 protein: CASSLLEDITGNTIYF
CDR3 DNA: TGTGCCAGCAGCTTGTTGGAGGATATTACGGGAAACACCATATATTTT

J gene: TRBJ1-1
CDR3 length: 15
D gene: -
clone size: -
V gene: TRBV5-1
CDR3 protein: CASSLSPGLNTEAFF
CDR3 DNA: TGCGCCAGCAGCTTGTCCCCAGGACTGAACACTGAAGCTTTCTTT

J gene: TRBJ1-1
CDR3 length: 15
D gene: TRBD1
clone size: few
V gene: TRBV19
CDR3 protein: CASSFIGTADTEAFF
CDR3 DNA: TGTGCCAGTAGTTTCATCGGGACAGCAGACACTGAAGCTTTCTTT

J gene: TRBJ1-2
CDR3 length: 14
D gene: TRBD1
clone size: -
V gene: TRBV10-1
CDR3 protein: CASSADRTRRGYTF
CDR3 DNA: TGCGCCAGCAGTGCGGACAGGACGCGAAGAGGCTACACCTTC

J gene: TRBJ1-6
CDR3 length: 15
D gene: TRBD1
clone size: -
V gene: TRBV18
CDR3 protein: CASSTGTGWGSPLHF
CDR3 DNA: TGTGCCAGCTCAACCGGGACAGGGTGGGGGTCACCCCTCCACTTT

J gene: TRBJ1-2
CDR3 length: 15
D gene: -
clone size: once
V gene: TRBV5-1
CDR3 protein: CASSEGDRGLTGYTF
CDR3 DNA: TGCGCCAGCAGCGAAGGGGACCGAGGTCTAACCGGCTACACCTTC

J gene: TRBJ2-1
CDR3 length: 14
D gene: -
clone size: few
V gene: TRBV7-2
CDR3 protein: CASSLVDQKREQFF
CDR3 DNA: TGTGCCAGCAGCCTAGTGGATCAAAAGCGTGAGCAGTTCTTC

J gene: TRBJ2-3
CDR3 length: 16
D gene: TRBD2
clone size: -
V gene: TRBV5-1
CDR3 protein: CASSEGISGATDTQYF
CDR3 DNA: TGCGCCAGCAGCGAGGGGATTAGCGGGGCCACAGATACGCAGTATTTT

J gene: TRBJ1-2
CDR3 length: 14
D gene: -
clone size: once
V gene: TRBV6-6
CDR3 protein: CASSLGHERYGYTF
CDR3 DNA: TGTGCCAGCAGTTTAGGACACGAACGCTATGGCTACACCTTC